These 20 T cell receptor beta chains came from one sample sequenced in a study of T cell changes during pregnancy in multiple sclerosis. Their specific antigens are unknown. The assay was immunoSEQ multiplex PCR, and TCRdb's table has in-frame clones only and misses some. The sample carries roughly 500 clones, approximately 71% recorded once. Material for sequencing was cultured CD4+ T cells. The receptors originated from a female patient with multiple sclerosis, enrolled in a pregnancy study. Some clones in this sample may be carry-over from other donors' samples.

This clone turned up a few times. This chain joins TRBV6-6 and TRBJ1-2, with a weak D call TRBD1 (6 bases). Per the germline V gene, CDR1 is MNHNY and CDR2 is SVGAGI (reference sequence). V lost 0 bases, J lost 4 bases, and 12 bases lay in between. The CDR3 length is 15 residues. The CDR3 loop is CASSYSGGQGYGYTF. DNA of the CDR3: TGTGCCAGCAGTTACTCTGGGGGGCAAGGCTATGGCTACACCTTC.

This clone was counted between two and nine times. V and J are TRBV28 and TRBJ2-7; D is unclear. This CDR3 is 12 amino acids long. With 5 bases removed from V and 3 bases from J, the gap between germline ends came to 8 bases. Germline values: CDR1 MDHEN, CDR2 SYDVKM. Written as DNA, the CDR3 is TGTGCCAGCAGTATGGGGTACTACGAGCAGTACTTC. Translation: CASSMGYYEQYF.

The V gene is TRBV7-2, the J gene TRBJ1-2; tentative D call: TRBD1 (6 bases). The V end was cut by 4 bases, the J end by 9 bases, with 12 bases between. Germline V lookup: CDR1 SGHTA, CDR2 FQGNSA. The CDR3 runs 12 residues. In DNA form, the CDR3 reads TGTGCCAGCAGCTACGGACAGTCTCGCTACACCTTC. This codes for CASSYGQSRYTF.

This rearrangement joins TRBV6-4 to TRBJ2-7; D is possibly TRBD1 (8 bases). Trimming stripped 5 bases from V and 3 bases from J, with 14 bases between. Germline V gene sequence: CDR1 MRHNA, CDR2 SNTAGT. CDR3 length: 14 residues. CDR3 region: CASSYRGRDYEQYF. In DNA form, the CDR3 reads TGTGCCAGCAGTTACAGGGGGAGGGACTACGAGCAGTACTTC.

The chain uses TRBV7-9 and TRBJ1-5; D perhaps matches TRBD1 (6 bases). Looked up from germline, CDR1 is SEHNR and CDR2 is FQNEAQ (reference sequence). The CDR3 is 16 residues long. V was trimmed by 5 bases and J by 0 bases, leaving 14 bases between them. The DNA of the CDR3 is TGTGCCAGCAGCACCGGAAAAGGGGGTAGCAATCAGCCCCAGCATTTT. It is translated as CASSTGKGGSNQPQHF.

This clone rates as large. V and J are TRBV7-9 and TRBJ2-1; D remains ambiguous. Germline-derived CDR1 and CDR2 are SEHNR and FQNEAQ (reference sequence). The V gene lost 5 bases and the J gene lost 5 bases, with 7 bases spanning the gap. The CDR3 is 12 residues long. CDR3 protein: CASSLHHNEQFF. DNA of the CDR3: TGTGCCAGCAGCCTTCATCACAATGAGCAGTTCTTC.

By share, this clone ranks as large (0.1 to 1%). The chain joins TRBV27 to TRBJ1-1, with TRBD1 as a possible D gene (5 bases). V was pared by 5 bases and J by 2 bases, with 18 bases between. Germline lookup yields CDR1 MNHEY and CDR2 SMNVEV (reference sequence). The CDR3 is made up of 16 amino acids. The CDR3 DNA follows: TGTGCCAGCAGTATGACAGTCCCCCCGATTAACACTGAAGCTTTCTTT. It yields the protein CASSMTVPPINTEAFF.

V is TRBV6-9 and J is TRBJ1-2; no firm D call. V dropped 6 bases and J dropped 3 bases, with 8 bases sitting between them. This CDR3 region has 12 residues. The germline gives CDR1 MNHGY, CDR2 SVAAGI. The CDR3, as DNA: TGTGCCAGCAGACTTCTAGACTATGGCTACACCTTC. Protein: CASRLLDYGYTF.

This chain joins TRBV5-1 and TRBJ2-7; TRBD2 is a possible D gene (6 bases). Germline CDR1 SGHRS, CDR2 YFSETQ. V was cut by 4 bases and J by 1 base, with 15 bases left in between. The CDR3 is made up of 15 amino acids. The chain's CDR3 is CASSLRLDSSYEQYF. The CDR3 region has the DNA TGCGCCAGCAGCCTACGACTAGACAGTTCCTACGAGCAGTACTTC.

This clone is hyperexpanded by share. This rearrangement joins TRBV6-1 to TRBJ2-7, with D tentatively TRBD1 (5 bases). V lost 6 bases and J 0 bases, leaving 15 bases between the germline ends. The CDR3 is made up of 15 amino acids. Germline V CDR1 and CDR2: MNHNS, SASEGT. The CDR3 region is CASSSDSFSSYEQYF. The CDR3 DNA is TGTGCCAGCAGCTCCGACAGCTTCAGCTCCTACGAGCAGTACTTC.

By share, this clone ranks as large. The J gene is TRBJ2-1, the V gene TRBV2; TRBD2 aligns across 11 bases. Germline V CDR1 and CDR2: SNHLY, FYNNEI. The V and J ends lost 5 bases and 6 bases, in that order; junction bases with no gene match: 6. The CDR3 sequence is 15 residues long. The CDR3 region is CASSRLAGSLNEQFF. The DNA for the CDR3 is TGTGCCAGCAGTAGACTAGCGGGATCTCTCAATGAGCAGTTCTTC.

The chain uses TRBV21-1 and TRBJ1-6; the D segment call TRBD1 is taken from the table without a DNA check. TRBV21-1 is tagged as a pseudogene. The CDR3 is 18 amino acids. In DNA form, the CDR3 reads TGTGCCAGCAGCACAGGGTTAGCTACACTACATCATAATTCACCCCTCCACTTT. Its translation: CASSTGLATLHHNSPLHF.

The DNA of the CDR3 is TGTGCCAGCAATCAGGGGCGCAATCAGCCCCAGCATTTT. It encodes CASNQGRNQPQHF. The chain links TRBV6-5 to TRBJ1-5; D may be TRBD1 (6 bases). Germline values: CDR1 MNHEY, CDR2 SVGAGI. V was shortened by 7 bases and J by 2 bases, with 9 bases between the two germline ends. The CDR3 sequence is 13 residues long.

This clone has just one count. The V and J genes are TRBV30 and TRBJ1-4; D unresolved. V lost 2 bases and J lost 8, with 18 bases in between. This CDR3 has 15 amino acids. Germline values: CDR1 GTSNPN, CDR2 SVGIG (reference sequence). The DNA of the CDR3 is TGTGCCTGGAGTCCCCCCCGGACTCGACGCGAAAAACTGTTTTTT. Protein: CAWSPPRTRREKLFF.

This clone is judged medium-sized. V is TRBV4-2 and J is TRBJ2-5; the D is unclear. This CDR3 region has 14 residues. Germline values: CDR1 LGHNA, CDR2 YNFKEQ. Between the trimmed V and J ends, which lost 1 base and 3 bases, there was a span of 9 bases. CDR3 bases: TGTGCCAGCAGCCAAGTCGCGGTAGAAGAGACCCAGTACTTC. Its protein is CASSQVAVEETQYF.

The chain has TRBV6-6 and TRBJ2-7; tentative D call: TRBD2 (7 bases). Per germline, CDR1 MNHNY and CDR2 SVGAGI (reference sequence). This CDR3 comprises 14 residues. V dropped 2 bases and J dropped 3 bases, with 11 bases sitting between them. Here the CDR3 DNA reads TGTGCCAGCAGTTACAGGGGGAGGGACTACGAGCAGTACTTC. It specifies CASSYRGRDYEQYF.

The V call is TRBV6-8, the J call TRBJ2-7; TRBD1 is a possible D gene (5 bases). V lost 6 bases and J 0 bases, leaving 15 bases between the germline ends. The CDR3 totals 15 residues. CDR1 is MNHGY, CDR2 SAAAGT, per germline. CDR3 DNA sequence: TGTGCCAGCAGCTCCGACAGCTTCAGCTCCTACGAGCAGTACTTC. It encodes CASSSDSFSSYEQYF.

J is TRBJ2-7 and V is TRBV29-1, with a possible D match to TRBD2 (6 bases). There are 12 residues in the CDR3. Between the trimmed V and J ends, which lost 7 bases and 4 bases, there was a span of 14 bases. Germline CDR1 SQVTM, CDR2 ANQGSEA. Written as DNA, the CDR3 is TGCAGCGCCGGGGGTGATTTATACGAGCAGTACTTC. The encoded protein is CSAGGDLYEQYF.

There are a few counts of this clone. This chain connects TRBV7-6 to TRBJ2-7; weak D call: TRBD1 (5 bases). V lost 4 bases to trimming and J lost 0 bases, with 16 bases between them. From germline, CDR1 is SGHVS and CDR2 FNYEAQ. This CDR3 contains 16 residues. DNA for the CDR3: TGTGCCAGCAGCTCCGTTAGGGGCCCCACCTCCTACGAGCAGTACTTC. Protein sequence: CASSSVRGPTSYEQYF. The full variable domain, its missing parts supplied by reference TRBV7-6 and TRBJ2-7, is GAGVSQSPRYKVTKRGQDVALRCDPISGHVSLYWYRQALGQGPEFLTYFNYEAQQDKSGLPNDRFSAERPEGSISTLTIQRTEQRDSAMYRCASSSVRGPTSYEQYFGPGTRLTVT.

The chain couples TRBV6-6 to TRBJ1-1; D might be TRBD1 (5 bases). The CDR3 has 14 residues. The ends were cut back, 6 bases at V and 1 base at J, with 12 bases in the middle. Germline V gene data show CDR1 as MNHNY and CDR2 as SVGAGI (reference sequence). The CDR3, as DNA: TGTGCCAGCAGGGGAGGGGTCTCGAACACTGAAGCTTTCTTT. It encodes CASRGGVSNTEAFF.